This T cell receptor (beta chain) was retrieved from a study of blood T cell repertoires in COVID-19. Recruits, aged about 18 to 100 years, lived in 25 or so US areas. Repertoires were generated with immunoSEQ multiplex PCR, while TCRdb's copy carries only in-frame clones and drops some. The table shows about 170,000 clones, with 70% to 90% occurring only once. Trimming shortened V by 0 bases and J by 2 bases, and 12 bases separated the two germline ends. The CDR3 totals 16 residues. The germline gives CDR1 MNHEY, CDR2 SVGAGI. V and J are TRBV6-5 and TRBJ2-3; weak D call: TRBD2 (7 bases). The specimen was PBMCs or T cells enriched from blood (not recorded which). This receptor was obtained from a young woman who had recovered from COVID-19. CDR3 in amino acids: CASSYSGGTTTDTQYF. CDR3 coding DNA: TGTGCCAGCAGTTACTCAGGGGGGACTACCACAGATACGCAGTATTTT.